The 20 T cell receptor beta chains reported below all come from one sample, sequenced in a study of blood T cells in healthy people across ages. A second roughly 7 to 11 cycle PCR used barcoded and J-beta primers. TCRdb independently ran MiXCR on the 5' RACE reads; one entry per CDR3 protein. The table has 1,500,000 or so distinct CDR3 sequences, under 55% seen once. The sample was blood. These receptors all come from a woman between 18 and 30 years old in good health.

This clonotype was observed a handful of times. V and J are TRBV5-1 and TRBJ2-1; 10 nucleotides agree with TRBD2. The germline CDR1 and CDR2 sequences are SGHRS and YFSETQ. J was trimmed by 7 bases and V by 3 bases; bases with no gene match: 10. The CDR3 is 16 amino acids. As DNA, the CDR3 is TGCGCCAGCAGCTCAACAATAGCGGGAGGTTATAATGAGCAGTTCTTC. Translating gives CASSSTIAGGYNEQFF.

For this clonotype: Being one base from a much bigger clone, this may be a read error. This chain joins TRBV4-1 and TRBJ2-1; a weak D match, TRBD2 (5 bases). The CDR3 spans 17 residues. CDR1 is MGHRA, CDR2 YSYEKL, per germline. V shed 0 bases and J shed 13 bases, with 25 bases lying between them. The CDR3 DNA reads as TGCGCCAGCAGCCAAGATTTCCAGGAGGATTGGGTAGAGACCCAGTTCTTC. It encodes CASSQDFQEDWVETQFF.

The CDR3 spells CASSIKTSSGTTYNEQFF. The DNA of the CDR3 is TGTGCCAGTAGTATCAAGACCTCTAGCGGGACGACCTACAATGAGCAGTTCTTC. The chain employs TRBV19 and TRBJ2-1, with 9 bases that match TRBD2. The CDR3 is 18 residues long. Unmatched junction bases numbered 11, after V lost 3 bases and J lost 2 bases. Germline assignment: CDR1 LNHDA and CDR2 SQIVND (reference sequence).

The chain employs TRBV27 and TRBJ1-4, with TRBD1 matching over 10 bases. The germline V gene has CDR1 MNHEY and CDR2 SMNVEV (reference sequence). The J segment lost 1 base and the V segment lost 6 bases, leaving 5 bases of the junction unmatched. CDR3 length equals 16 residues. In DNA form, the CDR3 reads TGTGCCAGCAGGTCGGACAGGGGGTTAACTAATGAAAAACTGTTTTTT. Its protein product is CASRSDRGLTNEKLFF. Full variable domain (missing parts from reference TRBV27 and TRBJ1-4): EAQVTQNPRYLITVTGKKLTVTCSQNMNHEYMSWYRQDPGLGLRQIYYSMNVEVTDKGDVPEGYKVSRKEKRNFPLILESPSPNQTSLYFCASRSDRGLTNEKLFFGSGTQLSVL.

The chain couples TRBV7-2 to TRBJ1-4, with D possibly TRBD1 on 5 matching bases. V lost 3 bases and J lost 0, with 11 bases in between. This CDR3 contains 16 residues. Germline V gene lookup returns CDR1 SGHTA and CDR2 FQGNSA. Written as DNA, the CDR3 is TGTGCCAGCAGCTTGTCCCCGACAGCAACTAATGAAAAACTGTTTTTT. Its translation is CASSLSPTATNEKLFF. Using reference TRBV7-2 and TRBJ1-4 for the parts outside the CDR3, the full variable domain is GAGVSQSPSNKVTEKGKDVELRCDPISGHTALYWYRQSLGQGLEFLIYFQGNSAPDKSGLPSDRFSAERTGGSVSTLTIQRTQQEDSAVYLCASSLSPTATNEKLFFGSGTQLSVL.

The chain carries TRBV6-1 and TRBJ1-2; D unresolved. V was cut by 6 bases and J by 5 bases, with 13 bases left in between. Germline assignment: CDR1 MNHNS and CDR2 SASEGT. This CDR3 contains 13 residues. In DNA, the CDR3 is TGTGCCAGCAGGGCGGGTGGGCCTTATGGCTACACCTTC. Translation: CASRAGGPYGYTF.

This clonotype was detected only a few times. The rearrangement joins TRBV27 to TRBJ1-3; TRBD1 matches 8 bases. The CDR3 totals 17 residues. Germline V lookup: CDR1 MNHEY, CDR2 SMNVEV (reference sequence). V lost 4 bases, J lost 0 bases, and 8 bases stayed unmatched. The CDR3 DNA is TGTGCCAGCAGTTCCCTTGGCAGGGGGCTCTCTGGAAACACCATATATTTT. It yields the protein CASSSLGRGLSGNTIYF.

The CDR3 spells CASSLKIGLAGGGSTDTQYF. The DNA for the CDR3 is TGTGCCAGCAGCTTAAAGATCGGACTAGCGGGGGGAGGGAGCACAGATACGCAGTATTTT. The rearrangement links TRBV7-2 to TRBJ2-3; TRBD2 matches 14 bases. The CDR3 has 20 amino acids. V shed 2 bases and J 0 bases; nucleotides not matched to a gene: 10. Germline V gene lookup returns CDR1 SGHTA and CDR2 FQGNSA.

This clonotype was seen a handful of times. V gene TRBV3-1 combines with J gene TRBJ2-5; 11 nucleotides match TRBD2. The CDR3 is 15 amino acids. Germline V gene sequence: CDR1 LGHDT, CDR2 YNNKEL (reference sequence). After removal of 2 bases from V and 11 bases from J, the junction contained 10 bases not matched to a gene. The CDR3 DNA reads as TGTGCCAGCAGCCAAAACCTAGCGGGGGGAAGGGAGCAGTACTTC. It codes for CASSQNLAGGREQYF.

The chain is built from TRBV12-5 and TRBJ2-1; 7 bases line up with TRBD2. V was clipped by 7 bases and J by 7 bases; unmatched bases: 13. This CDR3 comprises 15 residues. Germline V CDR1 and CDR2: LGHNT, FRNRAP. CDR3 sequence reads: CASAPDGGELNEQFF. The DNA for the CDR3 is TGTGCTAGTGCCCCAGATGGGGGGGAATTAAATGAGCAGTTCTTC.

This clonotype was seen only a few times. V gene TRBV20-1 combines with J gene TRBJ2-7, with TRBD1 identical over 7 bases. The J segment lost 0 bases and the V segment lost 1 base, leaving 3 bases of the junction unmatched. Germline CDR1 reads DFQATT; CDR2 reads SNEGSKA (reference sequence). The CDR3 length is 14 residues. CDR3 in DNA: TGCAGTGCTAGAGGGGCAGGGGGCTCCTACGAGCAGTACTTC. It specifies CSARGAGGSYEQYF.

This chain links TRBV20-1 with TRBJ2-7; D is possibly TRBD2 (5 bases). The germline gives CDR1 DFQATT, CDR2 SNEGSKA (reference sequence). V lost 4 bases and J lost 12, with 13 bases in between. This CDR3 is 10 amino acids long. The CDR3 bases are TGCAGTGCTAAGAGGGAGACCCGGTACTTC. As protein: CSAKRETRYF.

Note on this clonotype: The junction differs from germline at one of its ends, possibly a read error. The genes are TRBV7-9 and TRBJ2-1, with 8 bases identical to TRBD2. The germline V gene encodes CDR1 SEHNR and CDR2 FQNEAQ (reference sequence). The CDR3 runs 14 residues. CDR3: CAPKMAGGDNEKFF. CDR3 coding DNA: TGTGCCCCTAAAATGGCGGGGGGAGACAATGAGAAGTTCTTC.

The chain recombines TRBV6-1 with TRBJ1-2, with unresolved D. This CDR3 is built from 12 residues. The V gene's germline CDR1 is MNHNS and CDR2 SASEGT. With 7 bases removed from V and 5 bases from J, the gap between germline ends came to 11 bases. The CDR3 spells CASNNAGYGYTF. Here the CDR3 DNA reads TGTGCCAGCAACAACGCGGGGTATGGCTACACCTTC.

Notes on this clonotype: A junction end diverges from the germline sequence, so it may reflect a read error. V gene TRBV3-1 combines with J gene TRBJ2-3, with 11 positions matching TRBD2. This CDR3 region has 16 residues. Germline-derived CDR1 and CDR2 are LGHDT and YNNKEL (reference sequence). Here the CDR3 DNA reads TGTGCCAACAGCCACGGACTAGCGGGCGACACAGATACGCAGTATTTT. Amino acids: CANSHGLAGDTDTQYF.

This clonotype was seen a single time. The V gene is TRBV30, the J gene TRBJ2-3; D uncertain. Germline CDR1 GTSNPN, CDR2 SVGIG (reference sequence). This CDR3 is 11 amino acids long. The CDR3 DNA reads TGTGCTTATCAGGTGGGAGATACGCAGTATTTT. Encoded protein: CAYQVGDTQYF.

The chain has TRBV30 and TRBJ2-3, with D perhaps matching TRBD1 (6 bases). The CDR3 is made up of 14 amino acids. Per the germline V gene, CDR1 is GTSNPN and CDR2 is SVGIG (reference sequence). V was clipped by 4 bases and J by 2 bases, with 13 bases between them. CDR3 nucleotides: TGTGCCTGGACCAGAGGGGGACACACAGATACGCAGTATTTT. Translation gives CAWTRGGHTDTQYF. The whole variable domain, filled in from reference TRBV30 and TRBJ2-3, reads SQTIHQWPATLVQPVGSPLSLECTVEGTSNPNLYWYRQAAGRGLQLLFYSVGIGQISSEVPQNLSASRPQDRQFILSSKKLLLSDSGFYLCAWTRGGHTDTQYFGPGTRLTVL.

The chain has TRBV2 and TRBJ1-1; weak D call: TRBD1 (6 bases). The CDR3 totals 14 residues. V was shortened by 3 bases and J by 7 bases, with 15 bases between the two germline ends. Germline CDR1 SNHLY, CDR2 FYNNEI. CDR3 sequence (DNA): TGTGCCAGCAGTGATAAAGGGGGATCTTATGAAGCTTTCTTT. Translated: CASSDKGGSYEAFF.

The V and J genes are TRBV6-5 and TRBJ2-1; no clear D gene. Germline V gene sequence: CDR1 MNHEY, CDR2 SVGAGI. Trimming stripped 6 bases from V and 6 bases from J, with 18 bases between. The CDR3 is made up of 15 amino acids. The CDR3 DNA reads TGTGCCAGCAGCCCCGACACATCCAAGATCAATGAGCAGTTCTTC. Protein: CASSPDTSKINEQFF.

This clonotype has a handful of counts. The J gene is TRBJ2-7, the V gene TRBV20-1; a weak D match, TRBD1 (5 bases). With 6 bases removed from V and 0 bases from J, the gap between germline ends came to 15 bases. The CDR3 has 14 amino acids. Germline-derived CDR1 and CDR2 are DFQATT and SNEGSKA (reference sequence). CDR3 bases: TGCAGTGCCGCCGTAGGGGCGTACTCCTACGAGCAGTACTTC. Protein product: CSAAVGAYSYEQYF.